Presented here are 23 T cell receptor beta chains from one specimen sequenced in a study of vaccination and CD4 T cells after COVID-19. In TCRdb, the PCR reads were re-called with MiXCR into one record per CDR3 protein. The table shows approximately 21,000 distinct CDR3 sequences, with less than 75% occurring only once. Specimen: CD4+ T cells from blood, collected before SARS-CoV-2 vaccination. Receptor source: a human donor who had recovered from COVID-19.

J is TRBJ2-1 and V is TRBV20-1; 14 positions agree with TRBD2. The J segment lost 6 bases and the V segment lost 4 bases, leaving 5 bases of the junction unmatched. The CDR3 loop spans 15 amino acids. Germline lookup yields CDR1 DFQATT and CDR2 SNEGSKA (reference sequence). CDR3 DNA: TGCAGTGCTAAGGGGGGGACTAGCGGGAGCAATGAGCAGTTCTTC. Translation: CSAKGGTSGSNEQFF.

The chain combines TRBV20-1 with TRBJ1-3; D is ambiguous. CDR3 length: 13 amino acids. Germline CDR1 and CDR2: DFQATT and SNEGSKA (reference sequence). The V and J ends lost 5 bases and 1 base respectively, with 9 bases between them. CDR3 sequence (DNA): TGCAGTGCTGCAGCTGGATCTGGAAACACCATATATTTT. This codes for CSAAAGSGNTIYF.

The chain uses TRBV12-3 or TRBV12-4 and TRBJ2-3, with TRBD2 as a possible D gene (6 bases). The CDR3 has 14 residues. V dropped 6 bases and J dropped 4 bases, with 14 bases sitting between them. CDR3 in DNA: TGTGCCAGCAGGCTAGCGAGAGGGGCAGATACGCAGTATTTT. Protein product: CASRLARGADTQYF.

The chain's CDR3 is CASSPPSGPRTDTQYF. Written as DNA, the CDR3 is TGTGCCAGCAGTCCCCCCTCGGGCCCGAGGACGGATACGCAGTATTTT. V usage is TRBV28 and J usage is TRBJ2-3; D remains ambiguous. Germline CDR1 reads MDHEN; CDR2 reads SYDVKM. The length of the CDR3 is 16 residues. Trimming removed 5 bases at V and 6 bases at J, with 21 bases between.

A few counts support this clonotype. V and J are TRBV6-5 and TRBJ1-5, with 7 bases aligning to TRBD1. This CDR3 has 14 amino acids. The germline CDR1 and CDR2 sequences are MNHEY and SVGAGI. Trimming removed 4 bases from V and 5 bases from J; junction bases left unmatched: 5. CDR3 nucleotide sequence: TGTGCCAGCAGTTCAGGGGGGGGACATCAGCCCCAGCATTTT. Amino acids: CASSSGGGHQPQHF.

The chain joins TRBV6-1 to TRBJ2-3; either TRBD1 or TRBD2 may supply D (5 bases each). The CDR3 runs 19 residues. V was trimmed by 8 bases and J by 2 bases, leaving 29 bases between them. Germline V lookup: CDR1 MNHNS, CDR2 SASEGT. CDR3 nucleotides: TGTGCCAGCCCCGACGACAAGGCAGGGAACAAGGACTCCACAGATACGCAGTATTTT. It yields the protein CASPDDKAGNKDSTDTQYF.

V gene TRBV20-1 combines with J gene TRBJ1-2; D not certain. This CDR3 is built from 11 residues. The ends were cut back, 4 bases at V and 5 bases at J, with 8 bases in the middle. Germline V gene lookup returns CDR1 DFQATT and CDR2 SNEGSKA (reference sequence). The CDR3 sequence: CSAIWLYGYTF. The CDR3, as DNA: TGCAGTGCTATTTGGTTATATGGCTACACCTTC.

J is TRBJ2-3 and V is TRBV20-1; 14 bases are a match to TRBD2. The CDR3 extends over 15 amino acids. Germline V gene lookup returns CDR1 DFQATT and CDR2 SNEGSKA (reference sequence). Trimming cost V 3 bases and J 8 bases; bases outside gene matches: 7. The CDR3: CSARTSGRAPATQYF. CDR3 DNA: TGCAGTGCTAGGACTAGCGGGAGGGCTCCGGCTACGCAGTATTTT.

The chain has TRBV28 and TRBJ1-6; D is perhaps TRBD1 (5 bases). The CDR3 length is 17 residues. The germline CDR1 and CDR2 sequences are MDHEN and SYDVKM. V shed 1 base and J shed 1 base, with 11 bases lying between them. Here the CDR3 reads CASSLSGRASYNSPLHF. The CDR3 DNA reads TGTGCCAGCAGTTTATCGGGCAGGGCTTCCTATAATTCACCCCTCCACTTT.

This chain uses TRBV25-1 with TRBJ2-5; D is uncertain. CDR1 is MGHDK and CDR2 is SYGVNS in the germline V gene. The CDR3 is 13 amino acids. Trimming pared 5 bases from V and 2 bases from J, leaving 9 bases between. The CDR3 here is CASSPILQETQYF. The CDR3 region has the DNA TGTGCCAGCAGTCCTATTTTACAAGAGACCCAGTACTTC.

The table lists this clonotype with a few counts. This rearrangement joins TRBV6-2 or TRBV6-3 to TRBJ2-2; possibly TRBD1 for D (5 bases). Germline V gene lookup returns CDR1 MNHEY and CDR2 SVGEGT. Trimming took 4 bases from V and 1 from J, leaving 7 bases between them. The CDR3 has 14 amino acids. The CDR3 DNA reads TGTGCCAGCAGTTCGACAGAGAACACCGGGGAGCTGTTTTTT. It encodes CASSSTENTGELFF.

This clonotype was picked up a small number of times. This chain uses TRBV2 with TRBJ2-2; weak D call: TRBD1 (6 bases). Trimming pared 6 bases from V and 0 bases from J, leaving 11 bases between. Germline assignment: CDR1 SNHLY and CDR2 FYNNEI. The CDR3 covers 15 residues. CDR3 residues: CASRKDRANTGELFF. CDR3 in DNA: TGTGCCAGCAGGAAGGACAGAGCGAACACCGGGGAGCTGTTTTTT.

This clonotype was detected a few times. This rearrangement joins TRBV20-1 to TRBJ1-1; D is unclear. This CDR3 contains 13 residues. Germline values: CDR1 DFQATT, CDR2 SNEGSKA (reference sequence). Deletions cut 1 base from V and 4 bases from J, with 10 bases between. The CDR3 bases are TGCAGTGCTAGAGTTTACTCCCGCACTGAAGCTTTCTTT. It yields the protein CSARVYSRTEAFF.

This chain links TRBV28 with TRBJ1-5, with TRBD1 as a possible D gene (6 bases). V lost 7 bases to trimming and J lost 5 bases, with 15 bases between them. Germline CDR1 is MDHEN and CDR2 is SYDVKM. The CDR3 runs 14 residues. The CDR3 DNA is TGTGCCAGCACCAAAGGGGGGGGGTATCAGCCCCAGCATTTT. Protein sequence: CASTKGGGYQPQHF.

This clonotype was seen only once. The chain is built from TRBV7-3 and TRBJ1-4; D is possibly TRBD1 (6 bases). CDR3 length: 16 amino acids. The germline gives CDR1 SGHTA, CDR2 FQGTGA. With 5 bases removed from V and 7 bases from J, the gap between germline ends came to 20 bases. CDR3 sequence (DNA): TGTGCCAGCAGCCCGAACAGGGATGGTAGGAGTGAAAAACTGTTTTTT. It yields the protein CASSPNRDGRSEKLFF.

The table lists this clonotype with a few counts. This chain joins TRBV11-2 and TRBJ1-6; 10 positions agree with TRBD1. J gave up 12 bases and V 5 bases, and 7 bases lay outside the gene matches. Germline CDR1 reads SGHAT; CDR2 reads FQNNGV. The CDR3 has 14 amino acids. CDR3 bases: TGTGCCAGCAGCCTGGGACAGGGGCGGGAACCCCTCCACTTT. Its protein is CASSLGQGREPLHF.

V gene TRBV20-1 combines with J gene TRBJ1-2; D uncertain. V was trimmed by 5 bases and J by 2 bases, leaving 6 bases between them. Germline V lookup: CDR1 DFQATT, CDR2 SNEGSKA (reference sequence). This CDR3 is 11 amino acids long. In DNA form, the CDR3 reads TGCAGTGCTGAGCTAAACTATGGCTACACCTTC. It specifies CSAELNYGYTF.

The V call is TRBV7-9, the J call TRBJ1-4, with D possibly being TRBD1 (6 bases). Germline V lookup: CDR1 SEHNR, CDR2 FQNEAQ (reference sequence). The V and J ends lost 5 bases and 7 bases respectively, with 14 bases between them. The CDR3 contains 14 residues. The CDR3 is CASSITGISEKLFF. In nucleotides, the CDR3 is TGTGCCAGCAGCATCACAGGGATCAGTGAAAAACTGTTTTTT.

V is TRBV5-4 and J is TRBJ2-5; weak D call: TRBD2 (5 bases). Germline V gene lookup returns CDR1 SGHNT and CDR2 YYREEE (reference sequence). V dropped 1 base and J dropped 1 base, with 8 bases sitting between them. The CDR3 length is 14 residues. The DNA for the CDR3 is TGTGCCAGCAGCTTGCCCGGGATCCAAGAGACCCAGTACTTC. Translation gives CASSLPGIQETQYF.

About this clonotype: At one end, the junction sequence differs from germline, possibly due to a read error. The chain employs TRBV7-7 and TRBJ2-5, with 14 bases that match TRBD2. The CDR3 is 17 residues long. Germline CDR1 and CDR2: SSHAT and FNYEAQ (reference sequence). The CDR3 protein is CASSLEGLAGAVETQYF. CDR3 bases: TGTGCTAGCAGCTTAGAGGGACTAGCGGGAGCAGTGGAGACCCAGTACTTC. The full variable domain, its missing parts supplied by reference TRBV7-7 and TRBJ2-5, is GAGVSQSPRYKVTKRGQDVTLRCDPISSHATLYWYQQALGQGPEFLTYFNYEAQPDKSGLPSDRFSAERPEGSISTLTIQRTEQRDSAMYRCASSLEGLAGAVETQYFGPGTRLLVL.

The chain employs TRBV25-1 and TRBJ2-3, with 12 bases matching TRBD2. This CDR3 spans 15 amino acids. Germline V gene sequence: CDR1 MGHDK, CDR2 SYGVNS. DNA for the CDR3: TGTGCTACAGCAACTAGCGGGAGGTTCTCAGATACGCAGTATTTT. As protein: CATATSGRFSDTQYF.

The chain has TRBV20-1 and TRBJ2-1; TRBD2 aligns across 13 bases. V dropped 5 bases and J dropped 5; count of bases not matched to a gene: 9. Germline V gene sequence: CDR1 DFQATT, CDR2 SNEGSKA (reference sequence). The CDR3 has 16 residues. The CDR3 loop is CSARDPLAGGNNEQFF. CDR3 bases: TGCAGTGCTCGCGACCCACTAGCGGGAGGGAACAATGAGCAGTTCTTC.

The chain is built from TRBV6-2 or TRBV6-3 and TRBJ2-1, with 7 bases fitting TRBD2. Germline lookup yields CDR1 MNHEY and CDR2 SVGEGT. The CDR3 has 17 residues. J lost 8 bases, V lost 0 bases, and 13 bases had no gene match. The CDR3 DNA reads TGTGCCAGCAGTTACTCCCAGACAGCCCGGGGGGACGATGAGCAGTTCTTC. Translation: CASSYSQTARGDDEQFF.